This T cell receptor beta chain was captured in a study of shared clonotypes between healthy human individuals. On the study more broadly: The study drew on a couple of women and a few men aged 18 to 49 as donors.

V gave up 1 base and J gave up 5 bases, with 9 bases separating them. This CDR3 spans 13 amino acids. Germline V gene data show CDR1 as MNHNY and CDR2 as SVGAGI (reference sequence). The method was immunoSEQ multiplex PCR; TCRdb's version includes in-frame clones alone and lacks a portion of them. The repertoire holds about 2 million clones, roughly 95% seen once, with 0.13% in the top ten. Healthy HIV-negative adults with no recent acute infections or vaccinations were recruited as donors. This chain uses TRBV6-6 with TRBJ2-7; D perhaps matches TRBD1 (5 bases). This receptor was identified in a young man in good health. Sequencing was performed on naive CD4+ T cells sorted from blood. Subset: CD45RA+ positively selected. The CDR3 nucleotides are TGTGCCAGCAGTTACTGGGCCAGGGACGAGCAGTACTTC. This codes for CASSYWARDEQYF.